The 24 T cell receptor beta chains reported below all come from one sample, sequenced in a study of beta chain features in type 1 diabetes. The authors reverse transcribed all of the isolated RNA, so sequencing captured expressed TCRB transcripts. Generated by immunoSEQ multiplex PCR, the TCRdb table keeps only in-frame clones and is missing some. The table includes fewer than 350,000 clones, about 20% detected once. The sample consisted of naive CD4+ T cells from blood. The source is a woman aged 18-29 years in good health.

This clone was counted only a few times. The chain carries TRBV7-9 and TRBJ1-1; 8 bases map to TRBD1. The germline V gene encodes CDR1 SEHNR and CDR2 FQNEAQ (reference sequence). V gave up 1 base and J gave up 1 base; unmatched junction bases: 5. The CDR3 covers 16 residues. Here the CDR3 reads CASSLVDGQGNTEAFF. The CDR3 DNA reads TGTGCCAGCAGCTTAGTTGACGGACAGGGGAACACTGAAGCTTTCTTT.

V usage is TRBV4-1 and J usage is TRBJ1-2, with 9 positions matching TRBD1. The CDR3 covers 15 residues. The V gene end was trimmed by 5 bases and the J gene end by 6 bases; junction bases not matched to a gene: 10. CDR1 is MGHRA and CDR2 is YSYEKL in the germline V gene. The CDR3 region has the DNA TGCGCCAGCAGCGCACCGGGACAGGGTGCCGATGGCTACACCTTC. Its protein product is CASSAPGQGADGYTF.

The chain uses TRBV2 and TRBJ1-1; 12 bases match TRBD1. With V trimmed by 6 bases and J by 0 bases, 26 bases remained unmatched. In germline, CDR1 is SNHLY, CDR2 FYNNEI. CDR3 length: 23 residues. The CDR3 DNA follows: TGTGCCAGCAGGGGACAGGGGGCGGCTCTAACTCGGCAACGGGGGGGAATGAACACTGAAGCTTTCTTT. As protein: CASRGQGAALTRQRGGMNTEAFF.

The chain has TRBV25-1 and TRBJ2-5, with D unclear. CDR1 MGHDK and CDR2 SYGVNS come from the germline V gene. The CDR3 has 14 residues. V lost 5 bases, J lost 4 bases, and 14 bases lay in between. The CDR3 nucleotides read TGTGCCAGCAGTCCCGTTGGGCGCAGAGAGACCCAGTACTTC. It yields the protein CASSPVGRRETQYF.

The chain is built from TRBV9 and TRBJ2-1; a weak D match, TRBD2 (5 bases). The CDR3 runs 13 residues. Germline V gene lookup returns CDR1 SGDLS and CDR2 YYNGEE. Trimming left V 0 bases short and J 7 bases short, with 8 bases between. Here the CDR3 reads CASSVDSGNEQFF. CDR3 sequence (DNA): TGTGCCAGCAGCGTAGACTCGGGGAATGAGCAGTTCTTC. Full variable domain (rest looked up from reference TRBV9 and TRBJ2-1): DSGVTQTPKHLITATGQRVTLRCSPRSGDLSVYWYQQSLDQGLQFLIQYYNGEERAKGNILERFSAQQFPDLHSELNLSSLELGDSALYFCASSVDSGNEQFFGPGTRLTVL.

This chain joins TRBV2 and TRBJ2-5, with 7 bases lining up with TRBD2. After removal of 4 bases from V and 3 bases from J, the junction contained 2 bases not matched to a gene. CDR3 length equals 13 residues. Germline V CDR1 and CDR2: SNHLY, FYNNEI. CDR3 region: CASSVAGEETQYF. The CDR3 DNA is TGTGCCAGCAGTGTGGCGGGAGAAGAGACCCAGTACTTC. Full variable domain (rest looked up from reference TRBV2 and TRBJ2-5): EPEVTQTPSHQVTQMGQEVILRCVPISNHLYFYWYRQILGQKVEFLVSFYNNEISEKSEIFDDQFSVERPDGSNFTLKIRSTKLEDSAMYFCASSVAGEETQYFGPGTRLLVL.

This clone was counted between two and nine times. This chain connects TRBV29-1 to TRBJ1-1; D is undetermined. Per germline, CDR1 SQVTM and CDR2 ANQGSEA. V lost 1 base and J 0 bases, leaving 6 bases between the germline ends. This CDR3 comprises 13 residues. The CDR3 DNA sequence: TGCAGCGTTGAAGGCAACTTGAACACTGAAGCTTTCTTT. Translation: CSVEGNLNTEAFF. Based on the CDR3 plus reference TRBV29-1 and TRBJ1-1, the full variable domain is SAVISQKPSRDICQRGTSLTIQCQVDSQVTMMFWYRQQPGQSLTLIATANQGSEATYESGFVIDKFPISRPNLTFSTLTVSNMSPEDSSIYLCSVEGNLNTEAFFGQGTRLTVV.

This clone was counted only a few times. This sequence joins TRBV6-1 and TRBJ2-2; TRBD1 matches at 7 bases. CDR1 MNHNS and CDR2 SASEGT come from the germline V gene. CDR3 length: 15 amino acids. V shed 2 bases, J shed 7 bases, and the junction held 7 bases outside the gene matches. CDR3 in DNA: TGTGCCAGCAGTGAACGCGGACAGGCTTACGGGGAGCTGTTTTTT. It specifies CASSERGQAYGELFF.

This clone was observed a few times. The rearrangement links TRBV6-5 to TRBJ2-5, with D maybe TRBD1 (5 bases). The length of the CDR3 is 14 residues. Trimming stripped 2 bases from V and 1 base from J, with 8 bases between. Germline CDR1 and CDR2: MNHEY and SVGAGI. In nucleotides, the CDR3 is TGTGCCAGCAGTTACCAGGGCACCCAAGAGACCCAGTACTTC. It yields the protein CASSYQGTQETQYF.

This clone was found a few times. The chain couples TRBV15 to TRBJ2-1; D remains unclear. CDR3 length equals 14 residues. CDR1 and CDR2 (germline): LNHNV, YYDKDF (reference sequence). Trimming took off 0 bases at V and 6 bases at J, with 9 bases between the two ends. The CDR3 nucleotides are TGTGCCACCAGCAGAGATCGAGGCAGCAATGAGCAGTTCTTC. This codes for CATSRDRGSNEQFF.

This clone showed up just a few times. The rearrangement links TRBV30 to TRBJ1-1, with a weak D call TRBD1 (5 bases). V was cut by 5 bases and J by 4 bases, with 14 bases left in between. Germline loops: CDR1 GTSNPN, CDR2 SVGIG (reference sequence). CDR3 length equals 13 residues. The CDR3 DNA follows: TGTGCCTGGGGAGCAGGGTTGAGCACTGAAGCTTTCTTT. It specifies CAWGAGLSTEAFF. Full variable domain (remainder filled in from reference TRBV30 and TRBJ1-1): SQTIHQWPATLVQPVGSPLSLECTVEGTSNPNLYWYRQAAGRGLQLLFYSVGIGQISSEVPQNLSASRPQDRQFILSSKKLLLSDSGFYLCAWGAGLSTEAFFGQGTRLTVV.

This rearrangement joins TRBV29-1 to TRBJ2-7; tentatively, D is TRBD1 (6 bases). Trimming took 6 bases from V and 6 from J, leaving 15 bases between them. The CDR3 has 12 residues. Germline assignment: CDR1 SQVTM and CDR2 ANQGSEA. The CDR3 region is CSVGTGIGEQYF. CDR3 in DNA: TGCAGCGTAGGTACAGGGATAGGCGAGCAGTACTTC.

This sequence joins TRBV5-1 and TRBJ2-7, with D hard to call. V was trimmed by 3 bases and J by 3 bases, leaving 4 bases between them. There are 11 residues in the CDR3. From germline, CDR1 is SGHRS and CDR2 YFSETQ. This chain's CDR3 is CASSSYYEQYF. For the CDR3, the DNA is TGCGCCAGCAGCTCCTACTACGAGCAGTACTTC.

This clone was detected only a few times. The rearrangement joins TRBV5-1 to TRBJ1-1; D is ambiguous. The CDR3 spans 14 residues. Trimming stripped 5 bases from V and 1 base from J, with 12 bases between. Germline loops: CDR1 SGHRS, CDR2 YFSETQ. Here the CDR3 reads CASRPREGNTEAFF. CDR3 bases: TGCGCCAGCAGGCCACGTGAGGGGAACACTGAAGCTTTCTTT.

The J gene is TRBJ2-4, the V gene TRBV4-1; 8 bases align to TRBD2. The CDR3 runs 13 residues. The germline CDR1 and CDR2 sequences are MGHRA and YSYEKL. The trim removed 5 bases at V and 6 bases at J, leaving 3 bases unmatched. The CDR3 nucleotides read TGCGCCAGCAGCGATGGACTAGCAAACATTCAGTACTTC. This encodes CASSDGLANIQYF.

The rearrangement joins TRBV7-8 to TRBJ1-2, with D perhaps matching TRBD1 (5 bases). Trimming left V 1 base short and J 3 bases short, with 6 bases between. The CDR3 is made up of 13 amino acids. Germline loops: CDR1 SGHVS, CDR2 FQNEAQ. This chain's CDR3 is CASSLEGYYGYTF. The CDR3 DNA sequence: TGTGCCAGCAGCTTAGAGGGGTACTATGGCTACACCTTC.

The chain joins TRBV6-5 to TRBJ2-5; 9 bases align to TRBD1. The germline CDR1 and CDR2 sequences are MNHEY and SVGAGI. This CDR3 has 12 amino acids. The ends lost 8 bases at V and 5 bases at J; junction bases unmatched: 3. CDR3 nucleotides: TGTGCCAGCGGACAGGGGATGGAGACCCAGTACTTC. Translated: CASGQGMETQYF.

J is TRBJ2-5 and V is TRBV5-1; tentatively, D is TRBD1 (5 bases). The CDR3 sequence is 10 residues long. V was cut by 7 bases and J by 4 bases, with 5 bases left in between. Germline CDR1 is SGHRS and CDR2 is YFSETQ. This chain's CDR3 is CASQGETQYF. The DNA of the CDR3 is TGCGCCAGCCAGGGAGAGACCCAGTACTTC.

This clone was found a few times. The chain is built from TRBV4-2 and TRBJ2-1, with D maybe TRBD1 (6 bases). V was cut by 4 bases and J by 3 bases, with 10 bases left in between. The germline V gene encodes CDR1 LGHNA and CDR2 YNFKEQ. The CDR3 is 14 residues long. The CDR3 sequence: CASSPGALYNEQFF. Here the CDR3 DNA reads TGTGCCAGCAGCCCAGGGGCGCTCTACAATGAGCAGTTCTTC.

Only a few counts were recorded for this clone. This chain uses TRBV6-6 with TRBJ2-7; 8 bases fit TRBD2. In germline, CDR1 is MNHNY, CDR2 SVGAGI (reference sequence). V lost 5 bases and J lost 5; bases outside the gene matches: 8. The CDR3 contains 14 residues. CDR3 DNA: TGTGCCAGCAGTCGCCCCGGACTAGCTGACGAGCAGTACTTC. Its protein is CASSRPGLADEQYF.

This chain uses TRBV9 with TRBJ1-2; no reliable D call. V lost 0 bases and J 6 bases, leaving 3 bases between the germline ends. This CDR3 region has 11 residues. CDR1 is SGDLS and CDR2 is YYNGEE in the germline V gene. DNA for the CDR3: TGTGCCAGCAGCGTAGTCGATGGCTACACCTTC. It encodes CASSVVDGYTF.

The V and J genes are TRBV2 and TRBJ2-1, with 10 bases fitting TRBD1. The J segment lost 9 bases and the V segment lost 6 bases, leaving 11 bases of the junction unmatched. Germline loops: CDR1 SNHLY, CDR2 FYNNEI. The CDR3 sequence is 15 residues long. DNA of the CDR3: TGTGCCAGCAGGACCGGGACAGGGGCCGTCAGTGAGCAGTTCTTC. It translates to CASRTGTGAVSEQFF.

A single count supports this clone. V is TRBV9 and J is TRBJ2-3; 8 positions match TRBD2. Germline CDR1 SGDLS, CDR2 YYNGEE. With V trimmed by 4 bases and J by 4 bases, 5 bases remained unmatched. The length of the CDR3 is 14 residues. The CDR3 DNA reads TGTGCCAGCAGCTCACGGGAGGGAGCAGATACGCAGTATTTT. This encodes CASSSREGADTQYF.

This clone turned up a few times. This rearrangement joins TRBV20-1 to TRBJ2-5, with D perhaps matching TRBD2 (5 bases). Trimming pared 3 bases from V and 6 bases from J, leaving 8 bases between. Per germline, CDR1 DFQATT and CDR2 SNEGSKA (reference sequence). The CDR3 sequence is 11 residues long. The CDR3 sequence: CSASGEKTQYF. The CDR3 DNA follows: TGCAGTGCTAGCGGGGAAAAGACCCAGTACTTC.